This TCR beta chain was found in a study of cytomegalovirus exposure and HLA in healthy donors. A multiplex PCR was run with 60 Vbeta primers and 13 Jbeta primers. Sequencing used immunoSEQ multiplex PCR; TCRdb keeps in-frame clones, though not all of them. This sample contains 95,000 to 150,000 clones. The sequenced material came from PBMCs. This receptor was obtained from a man aged 18 to 30 in good health and CMV-seronegative.

The CDR3 sequence: CASSLLFGPTGGTTNEKLFF. CDR3 sequence (DNA): TGTGCCAGCAGTTTATTGTTTGGGCCAACAGGGGGGACAACTAATGAAAAACTGTTTTTT. The chain combines TRBV28 with TRBJ1-4, with TRBD1 matching over 8 bases. Per germline, CDR1 MDHEN and CDR2 SYDVKM. The CDR3 runs 20 residues. Losses at the gene ends were 1 base for V and 0 bases for J; bases not matched to a gene: 13.